This TCR beta chain was recovered during a study of blood T cell repertoires in COVID-19. Study summary: COVID-19 samples from acute and convalescent phases originated in the United States, Italy and Spain. PBMCs, B-cell-depleted T cells, or T cells were the source of the cDNA or gDNA that made up the material.

Generated by immunoSEQ multiplex PCR, the TCRdb table keeps only in-frame clones and is missing some. The data contain 150,000 to 200,000 clones, 60% to 80% of them singletons. This CDR3 region has 18 residues. V shed 4 bases and J 8 bases; nucleotides not matched to a gene: 23. Germline V CDR1 and CDR2: SGHRS, YFSETQ. The sequencing input was peripheral blood. This TCR derives from a woman aged 70-85 years with acute or convalescent COVID-19. This chain uses TRBV5-1 with TRBJ1-2; 7 bases are shared with TRBD1. The CDR3 reads CASSLSATGAGGTGGYTF. The CDR3 DNA follows: TGCGCCAGCAGCCTGAGTGCAACAGGGGCGGGGGGTACCGGCGGCTACACCTTC. The variable domain in full, completed from reference TRBV5-1 and TRBJ1-2, reads KAGVTQTPRYLIKTRGQQVTLSCSPISGHRSVSWYQQTPGQGLQFLFEYFSETQRNKGNFPGRFSGRQFSNSRSEMNVSTLELGDSALYLCASSLSATGAGGTGGYTFGSGTRLTVV.